The 27 T cell receptor beta chains below all came from one sample that was sequenced in a study of blood T cell repertoires in COVID-19. The method was immunoSEQ multiplex PCR; TCRdb's version includes in-frame clones alone and lacks a portion of them. The sample comprises tens of thousands of clones, around 80% of which are singletons, and roughly 37% rests with the top ten. Input material: peripheral blood. All receptors derive from an elderly man with active or convalescent COVID-19.

This chain uses TRBV21-1 with TRBJ1-5; no check of the table's D call, TRBD1, against the DNA was made. TRBV21-1 is shown as a pseudogene. This CDR3 comprises 21 residues. The CDR3 coding sequence is TGTGCCAGCAGCAGAACGAGAGGGGGTACCCATAAGACCGATAGCAATCAGCCCCAGCATTTT. Its translation: CASSRTRGGTHKTDSNQPQHF.

V is TRBV6-5 and J is TRBJ2-4, with D possibly matching TRBD2 (5 bases). Per germline, CDR1 MNHEY and CDR2 SVGAGI. The length of the CDR3 is 15 residues. Deletions cut 0 bases from V and 8 bases from J, with 14 bases between. The CDR3 loop is CASSYSWERVDIQYF. The DNA for the CDR3 is TGTGCCAGCAGTTACTCGTGGGAGAGGGTAGACATTCAGTACTTC.

This clone has only one observation. V and J are TRBV6-2 or TRBV6-3 and TRBJ2-7; D perhaps matches TRBD1 (5 bases). CDR3 length: 13 residues. The V gene's germline CDR1 is MNHEY and CDR2 SVGEGT. Trimming removed 6 bases at V and 6 bases at J, with 15 bases between. CDR3 protein: CASSRPTVAEQYF. The CDR3 DNA reads TGTGCCAGCAGCCGCCCGACAGTTGCCGAGCAGTACTTC.

This clone was observed a few times. The chain is built from TRBV5-1 and TRBJ2-3, with 7 bases aligning to TRBD1. Germline V gene sequence: CDR1 SGHRS, CDR2 YFSETQ. V lost 3 bases and J lost 6; bases outside the gene matches: 10. The CDR3 totals 15 residues. CDR3 amino acids: CASSYYRGGSDTQYF. The DNA for the CDR3 is TGCGCCAGCAGCTACTACAGGGGTGGGTCGGATACGCAGTATTTT.

J is TRBJ2-7 and V is TRBV11-2, with D possibly matching TRBD2 (5 bases). The germline CDR1 and CDR2 sequences are SGHAT and FQNNGV. There are 13 residues in the CDR3. Trimming stripped 2 bases from V and 6 bases from J, with 11 bases between. CDR3 loop: CASSLPTEGEQYF. The CDR3 region has the DNA TGTGCCAGCAGCTTACCAACCGAGGGCGAGCAGTACTTC.

The chain recombines TRBV5-1 with TRBJ2-2; D might be TRBD2 (6 bases). V lost 5 bases and J lost 1, with 9 bases in between. Germline V gene lookup returns CDR1 SGHRS and CDR2 YFSETQ. The CDR3 loop spans 14 amino acids. CDR3 protein: CASREAGNTGELFF. The CDR3 DNA reads TGCGCCAGCAGGGAAGCGGGGAACACCGGGGAGCTGTTTTTT. Full variable domain (missing parts from reference TRBV5-1 and TRBJ2-2): KAGVTQTPRYLIKTRGQQVTLSCSPISGHRSVSWYQQTPGQGLQFLFEYFSETQRNKGNFPGRFSGRQFSNSRSEMNVSTLELGDSALYLCASREAGNTGELFFGEGSRLTVL.

The chain joins TRBV4-1 to TRBJ2-3; D is possibly TRBD2 (5 bases). Looked up from germline, CDR1 is MGHRA and CDR2 is YSYEKL. The CDR3 length is 15 residues. V lost 4 bases and J lost 1, with 12 bases in between. DNA of the CDR3: TGCGCCAGCAGCCGGACTGGATACGGCACAGATACGCAGTATTTT. This encodes CASSRTGYGTDTQYF.

V is TRBV10-3 and J is TRBJ1-3, with 11 bases matching TRBD1. The CDR3 has 14 amino acids. J was trimmed by 0 bases and V by 10 bases; bases with no gene match: 2. Germline CDR1 ENHRY, CDR2 SYGVKD. CDR3 amino acids: CATGTGGSGNTIYF. In DNA form, the CDR3 reads TGTGCCACAGGGACAGGGGGCTCTGGAAACACCATATATTTT.

The rearrangement joins TRBV9 to TRBJ1-1; D is possibly TRBD1 (5 bases). V lost 2 bases, J lost 2 bases, and 16 bases lay in between. The germline gives CDR1 SGDLS, CDR2 YYNGEE. The CDR3 loop spans 16 amino acids. The CDR3 region has the DNA TGTGCCAGCAGCGTCGGGCAGGGTCTCTCCAACACTGAAGCTTTCTTT. The encoded protein is CASSVGQGLSNTEAFF. The complete variable domain, with remaining parts taken from reference TRBV9 and TRBJ1-1, reads DSGVTQTPKHLITATGQRVTLRCSPRSGDLSVYWYQQSLDQGLQFLIQYYNGEERAKGNILERFSAQQFPDLHSELNLSSLELGDSALYFCASSVGQGLSNTEAFFGQGTRLTVV.

The chain couples TRBV5-8 to TRBJ2-3; D not certain. V was shortened by 1 base and J by 3 bases, with 6 bases between the two germline ends. The CDR3 is 13 residues long. Germline lookup yields CDR1 SGHTS and CDR2 YDEGEE. For the CDR3, the DNA is TGTGCCAGCAGCTTGCTCGTTACAGATACGCAGTATTTT. Translated, it gives CASSLLVTDTQYF. Full variable domain (rest looked up from reference TRBV5-8 and TRBJ2-3): EAGVTQSPTHLIKTRGQQATLRCSPISGHTSVYWYQQALGLGLQFLLWYDEGEERNRGNFPPRFSGRQFPNYSSELNVNALELEDSALYLCASSLLVTDTQYFGPGTRLTVL.

The chain joins TRBV7-8 to TRBJ1-1, with 8 bases fitting TRBD1. The J segment lost 6 bases and the V segment lost 5 bases, leaving 5 bases of the junction unmatched. Germline CDR1 SGHVS, CDR2 FQNEAQ. The CDR3 length is 13 residues. The CDR3 DNA is TGTGCCAGCAGCGAGGACAGGGAACCTGAAGCTTTCTTT. Translated: CASSEDREPEAFF.

CDR3: CASSNGQPGEQYF. The CDR3 nucleotides read TGTGCCAGCAGTAATGGACAACCCGGCGAGCAGTACTTC. This chain connects TRBV6-5 to TRBJ2-7; D perhaps matches TRBD1 (5 bases). Trimming removed 5 bases from V and 6 bases from J, with 14 bases in between. From germline, CDR1 is MNHEY and CDR2 SVGAGI. This CDR3 is 13 amino acids long.

This clone has a handful of counts. Germline and junction disagree at one end, which may indicate a read error. The chain has TRBV7-7 and TRBJ2-5, with TRBD1 matching over 7 bases. Germline lookup yields CDR1 SSHAT and CDR2 FNYEAQ (reference sequence). The CDR3 length is 16 residues. The chain's CDR3 is CASSLGQEPLWETQYF. The CDR3 nucleotides read TGTGCTAGCAGCTTAGGACAGGAACCCTTGTGGGAGACCCAGTACTTC. The complete variable domain, with remaining parts taken from reference TRBV7-7 and TRBJ2-5, reads GAGVSQSPRYKVTKRGQDVTLRCDPISSHATLYWYQQALGQGPEFLTYFNYEAQPDKSGLPSDRFSAERPEGSISTLTIQRTEQRDSAMYRCASSLGQEPLWETQYFGPGTRLLVL.

This clone was observed once. The chain is built from TRBV4-1 and TRBJ2-1; the match to TRBD2 covers 12 bases. Looked up from germline, CDR1 is MGHRA and CDR2 is YSYEKL. V was clipped by 5 bases and J by 0 bases; unmatched bases: 2. CDR3 length: 16 residues. Written as DNA, the CDR3 is TGCGCCAGCAGCTCTAGCGGGAGGGCCTCCTACAATGAGCAGTTCTTC. Its translation: CASSSSGRASYNEQFF.

The chain links TRBV7-9 to TRBJ1-4; TRBD1 aligns across 7 bases. CDR3 length equals 15 residues. V shed 4 bases, J shed 5 bases, and the junction held 7 bases outside the gene matches. Germline V gives CDR1 SEHNR, CDR2 FQNEAQ (reference sequence). CDR3 amino acids: CASSSRGGENEKLFF. As DNA, the CDR3 is TGTGCCAGCAGCTCCAGAGGGGGCGAAAATGAAAAACTGTTTTTT.

This sequence joins TRBV10-3 and TRBJ1-2, with 10 bases fitting TRBD1. The germline gives CDR1 ENHRY, CDR2 SYGVKD. The CDR3 has 13 residues. V lost 7 bases and J lost 8; bases outside the gene matches: 7. The CDR3 loop is CAITPGTGVGYTF. The CDR3 DNA is TGTGCCATCACCCCCGGGACAGGGGTCGGCTACACCTTC.

The chain has TRBV27 and TRBJ1-4; 10 bases agree with TRBD1. The CDR3 is 13 amino acids. Germline lookup yields CDR1 MNHEY and CDR2 SMNVEV (reference sequence). The trim removed 6 bases at V and 7 bases at J, leaving 2 bases unmatched. As DNA, the CDR3 is TGTGCCAGCAGGGGACAGGGGTTTGAAAAACTGTTTTTT. Translating it yields CASRGQGFEKLFF.

The V and J genes are TRBV27 and TRBJ1-2; D is possibly TRBD1 (5 bases). Germline CDR1 reads MNHEY; CDR2 reads SMNVEV (reference sequence). The CDR3 contains 13 residues. Trimming took 4 bases from V and 5 from J, leaving 11 bases between them. This CDR3 reads CASSYTGTYGYTF. The DNA for the CDR3 is TGTGCCAGCAGTTACACAGGAACTTATGGCTACACCTTC.

In this sample, this clone turned up once. The chain recombines TRBV28 with TRBJ1-3; a weak D match, TRBD1 (6 bases). The CDR3 consists of 15 residues. V lost 3 bases to trimming and J lost 1 base, with 10 bases between them. Germline V gene data show CDR1 as MDHEN and CDR2 as SYDVKM. The DNA of the CDR3 is TGTGCCAGCAGTTTTCAACAGGGATCTGGAAACACCATATATTTT. This gives the protein CASSFQQGSGNTIYF.

The chain has TRBV28 and TRBJ1-4; D is unresolved. This CDR3 has 14 residues. V lost 5 bases and J 5 bases, leaving 12 bases between the germline ends. Germline V gene lookup returns CDR1 MDHEN and CDR2 SYDVKM. CDR3 loop: CASSLGRRNEKLFF. The CDR3 DNA reads TGTGCCAGCAGTCTTGGACGGAGGAATGAAAAACTGTTTTTT.

This chain links TRBV18 with TRBJ2-5; 8 bases agree with TRBD1. From germline, CDR1 is KGHSH and CDR2 LQKENI. The CDR3 covers 14 residues. Trimming removed 3 bases from V and 2 bases from J; junction bases left unmatched: 2. The CDR3 DNA follows: TGTGCCAGCTCACCCCGGACAGGGCAAGAGACCCAGTACTTC. Its protein is CASSPRTGQETQYF.

This chain uses TRBV19 with TRBJ1-2; 9 bases line up with TRBD1. Germline trimming cut 8 bases from V and 5 bases from J; bases unmatched to any gene: 15. This CDR3 contains 16 residues. In germline, CDR1 is LNHDA, CDR2 SQIVND (reference sequence). The CDR3 bases are TGTGCCAGTTCACCCGCCGGGACAGGGAATGAGTATGGCTACACCTTC. This sequence encodes CASSPAGTGNEYGYTF.

The gene calls are TRBV7-2 and TRBJ1-1; TRBD1 might be the D (6 bases). The germline V gene encodes CDR1 SGHTA and CDR2 FQGNSA. The CDR3 loop spans 14 amino acids. V was trimmed by 5 bases and J by 5 bases, leaving 15 bases between them. CDR3 sequence reads: CASSLTGILTEAFF. CDR3 coding DNA: TGTGCCAGCAGCCTTACAGGGATTTTAACTGAAGCTTTCTTT.

This clone was picked up a small number of times. CDR3 loop: CASSLGGMGDTQYF. CDR3 DNA sequence: TGTGCCAGCAGCTTGGGAGGGATGGGAGATACGCAGTATTTT. This chain joins TRBV5-4 and TRBJ2-3; D may be TRBD2 (5 bases). The V end was cut by 0 bases, the J end by 5 bases, with 10 bases between. In germline, CDR1 is SGHNT, CDR2 YYREEE (reference sequence). This CDR3 spans 14 amino acids.

The chain joins TRBV28 to TRBJ1-6, with 8 bases identical to TRBD1. Germline V gene data show CDR1 as MDHEN and CDR2 as SYDVKM. The CDR3 loop spans 15 amino acids. Trimming removed 5 bases from V and 7 bases from J; junction bases left unmatched: 7. The CDR3 coding sequence is TGTGCCAGCAGTGCCCGGACAGGGCGGAATTCACCCCTCCACTTT. Its protein product is CASSARTGRNSPLHF.

The V and J genes are TRBV19 and TRBJ1-5, with D unresolved. Germline loops: CDR1 LNHDA, CDR2 SQIVND (reference sequence). CDR3 length: 13 amino acids. Trimming removed 5 bases from V and 6 bases from J, with 11 bases in between. The CDR3 here is CASSPQQSQPQHF. In DNA, the CDR3 is TGTGCCAGTAGTCCTCAACAGAGTCAGCCCCAGCATTTT.

The V call is TRBV9, the J call TRBJ2-7; the D gene is possibly TRBD2 (5 bases). V lost 4 bases, J lost 0 bases, and 14 bases lay in between. There are 15 residues in the CDR3. Germline V gene sequence: CDR1 SGDLS, CDR2 YYNGEE. CDR3 in DNA: TGTGCCAGCAGCCTTCGGACTGGACCCTCCTACGAGCAGTACTTC. Translation: CASSLRTGPSYEQYF.